What follows are 32 T cell receptor beta chains derived from one specimen sequenced in a study of T cells in tuberculosis. Profiled with immunoSEQ multiplex PCR; TCRdb holds only in-frame clones, not every one. The sample has nearly 35,000 clones; approximately 90% are singletons. Material: PBMCs. The receptors were sampled from a donor aged 10 to 29 with latent tuberculosis or without tuberculosis infection.

Only one count was recorded for this clone. The gene calls are TRBV28 and TRBJ1-3; 9 bases map to TRBD1. Losses at the gene ends were 3 bases for V and 7 bases for J; bases not matched to a gene: 4. This CDR3 is built from 14 residues. Per germline, CDR1 MDHEN and CDR2 SYDVKM. The CDR3 DNA is TGTGCCAGCAGTTTCCTCGGACAGGGGAACACCATATATTTT. This sequence encodes CASSFLGQGNTIYF.

This chain links TRBV28 with TRBJ2-7; D may be TRBD2 (7 bases). The CDR3 totals 14 residues. From germline, CDR1 is MDHEN and CDR2 SYDVKM. The V end was cut by 8 bases, the J end by 1 base, with 15 bases between. The CDR3 nucleotides are TGTGCCAGCGGAAAGGGGGAGGGTTCCTACGAGCAGTACTTC. This encodes CASGKGEGSYEQYF.

The chain recombines TRBV30 with TRBJ2-7; no clear D gene. The CDR3 runs to 11 residues. The V gene lost 3 bases and the J gene lost 7 bases, with 10 bases spanning the gap. Germline CDR1 reads GTSNPN; CDR2 reads SVGIG (reference sequence). The CDR3 DNA follows: TGTGCCTGGAGGTTTGCCGGTGAGCAGTACTTC. It is translated as CAWRFAGEQYF.

The chain couples TRBV19 to TRBJ2-3; TRBD2 matches at 7 bases. Per the germline V gene, CDR1 is LNHDA and CDR2 is SQIVND (reference sequence). The junction had 4 bases not matched to a gene; V was cut back by 0 bases and J by 4 bases. This CDR3 contains 15 residues. CDR3 sequence reads: CASSIDLGGADTQYF. The CDR3 region has the DNA TGTGCCAGTAGTATAGATCTGGGGGGGGCAGATACGCAGTATTTT. Drawing the rest from reference TRBV19 and TRBJ2-3, the complete variable domain is DGGITQSPKYLFRKEGQNVTLSCEQNLNHDAMYWYRQDPGQGLRLIYYSQIVNDFQKGDIAEGYSVSREKKESFPLTVTSAQKNPTAFYLCASSIDLGGADTQYFGPGTRLTVL.

Here the CDR3 DNA reads TGCGCCAGCAGCCAAGGCAGGGCCTACGAGCAGTACTTC. Translation gives CASSQGRAYEQYF. The chain links TRBV4-3 to TRBJ2-7; D is perhaps TRBD1 (5 bases). V shed 1 base and J shed 2 bases, with 6 bases lying between them. This CDR3 is built from 13 residues. The germline CDR1 and CDR2 sequences are LGHNA and YSLEER.

The chain combines TRBV27 with TRBJ2-7, with D maybe TRBD2 (5 bases). The CDR3 has 14 amino acids. Germline CDR1 reads MNHEY; CDR2 reads SMNVEV (reference sequence). The V end was cut by 5 bases, the J end by 5 bases, with 16 bases between. In nucleotides, the CDR3 is TGTGCCAGCAGTCCACTCGGAGGTCGAAACGAGCAGTACTTC. This codes for CASSPLGGRNEQYF.

This chain links TRBV27 with TRBJ2-6, with 8 bases lining up with TRBD1. The V and J ends lost 5 bases and 2 bases, in that order; junction bases with no gene match: 14. Per germline, CDR1 MNHEY and CDR2 SMNVEV (reference sequence). This CDR3 region has 19 residues. The CDR3 sequence: CASSPRTGFLKAGANVLTF. CDR3 bases: TGTGCCAGCAGTCCTAGGACAGGGTTTCTTAAAGCTGGGGCCAACGTCCTGACTTTC.

The rearrangement joins TRBV19 to TRBJ2-1; a possible D gene is TRBD2 (6 bases). This CDR3 is built from 13 residues. Trimming removed 4 bases at V and 4 bases at J, with 8 bases between. Germline loops: CDR1 LNHDA, CDR2 SQIVND (reference sequence). The CDR3, as DNA: TGTGCCAGTAGTACGGGACTGTACAATGAGCAGTTCTTC. This gives the protein CASSTGLYNEQFF.

V gene TRBV4-3 combines with J gene TRBJ2-7; D unclear. The germline V gene encodes CDR1 LGHNA and CDR2 YSLEER. The CDR3 spans 13 residues. V lost 0 bases, J lost 4 bases, and 7 bases lay in between. Here the CDR3 reads CASSQDVQYEQYF. The CDR3 DNA sequence: TGCGCCAGCAGCCAAGATGTTCAGTACGAGCAGTACTTC.

This clone has just one count. V usage is TRBV19 and J usage is TRBJ2-7; D gene ambiguous. The germline V gene has CDR1 LNHDA and CDR2 SQIVND (reference sequence). V shed 0 bases and J shed 1 base, with 4 bases lying between them. There are 13 residues in the CDR3. CDR3 nucleotide sequence: TGTGCCAGTAGTATAGACAGTTCCTACGAGCAGTACTTC. Its translation is CASSIDSSYEQYF.

The rearrangement uses TRBV25-1 and TRBJ2-5, with D perhaps TRBD1 (5 bases). Looked up from germline, CDR1 is MGHDK and CDR2 is SYGVNS. V lost 4 bases and J 5 bases, leaving 11 bases between the germline ends. CDR3 length equals 13 residues. CDR3 sequence: CASSVAGSETQYF. Here the CDR3 DNA reads TGTGCCAGCAGTGTGGCAGGGTCGGAGACCCAGTACTTC.

This clone was found once. V usage is TRBV6-4 and J usage is TRBJ1-6, with D possibly matching TRBD1 (5 bases). Germline CDR1 is MRHNA and CDR2 is SNTAGT. The CDR3 extends over 16 amino acids. With 2 bases removed from V and 7 bases from J, the gap between germline ends came to 15 bases. CDR3 in amino acids: CASSDSEEGSNSPLHF. CDR3 DNA sequence: TGTGCCAGCAGTGACAGTGAGGAGGGGTCGAATTCACCCCTCCACTTT.

As DNA, the CDR3 is TGTGCCAGCAGCCCGGCTGCCGGGGGGCACCAGTACTTC. Amino acid sequence: CASSPAAGGHQYF. The chain is built from TRBV11-3 and TRBJ2-7; TRBD2 might be the D (7 bases). This CDR3 spans 13 amino acids. V was shortened by 5 bases and J by 10 bases, with 18 bases between the two germline ends. From germline, CDR1 is SGHNT and CDR2 YENEEA.

This chain links TRBV5-5 with TRBJ2-5; perhaps TRBD2 as D (5 bases). CDR1 SGHKS and CDR2 YYEKEE come from the germline V gene (reference sequence). The CDR3 is made up of 15 amino acids. Between the trimmed V and J ends, which lost 4 bases and 1 base, there was a span of 14 bases. The CDR3 DNA follows: TGTGCCAGCAGCACCCACGGGAACAGCCAAGAGACCCAGTACTTC. Translated: CASSTHGNSQETQYF.

The rearrangement uses TRBV14 and TRBJ2-3; 10 nucleotides match TRBD2. CDR1 and CDR2 (germline): SGHDN, FVKESK. V was pared by 4 bases and J by 3 bases, with 7 bases of the junction left unmatched. The CDR3 sequence is 16 residues long. This chain's CDR3 is CASSPGLADGTDTQYF. The CDR3 DNA follows: TGTGCCAGCAGCCCCGGACTAGCGGACGGTACAGATACGCAGTATTTT.

The rearrangement uses TRBV6-6 and TRBJ2-1; unclear D gene. The germline gives CDR1 MNHNY, CDR2 SVGAGI (reference sequence). The CDR3 covers 12 residues. Between the trimmed V and J ends, which lost 4 bases and 6 bases, there was a span of 7 bases. The CDR3: CASSSPRNEQFF. The CDR3, as DNA: TGTGCCAGCAGTTCCCCCCGCAATGAGCAGTTCTTC.

In its sample, this clone was seen once. This sequence joins TRBV28 and TRBJ1-5; 7 nucleotides line up with TRBD1. With 6 bases clipped from V and 4 bases from J, the junction kept 6 bases outside the gene matches. The CDR3 has 14 residues. From germline, CDR1 is MDHEN and CDR2 SYDVKM. CDR3: CASRPHRGNQPQHF. CDR3 bases: TGTGCCAGCAGGCCTCACAGGGGTAATCAGCCCCAGCATTTT.

In this sample, this clone is medium-sized (0.01 to 0.1%). The CDR3 DNA sequence: TGTGCCAGCAGCGCATCGACAGGGGTTAATGAAAAACTGTTTTTT. This gives the protein CASSASTGVNEKLFF. This chain joins TRBV2 and TRBJ1-4; 8 nucleotides line up with TRBD1. V was pared by 6 bases and J by 4 bases, with 7 bases of the junction left unmatched. The CDR3 length is 15 residues. The V gene's germline CDR1 is SNHLY and CDR2 FYNNEI. Full variable domain (rest looked up from reference TRBV2 and TRBJ1-4): EPEVTQTPSHQVTQMGQEVILRCVPISNHLYFYWYRQILGQKVEFLVSFYNNEISEKSEIFDDQFSVERPDGSNFTLKIRSTKLEDSAMYFCASSASTGVNEKLFFGSGTQLSVL.

This rearrangement joins TRBV10-3 to TRBJ1-3; no firm D call. Trimming took off 8 bases at V and 6 bases at J, with 14 bases between the two ends. The CDR3 runs to 13 residues. Per the germline V gene, CDR1 is ENHRY and CDR2 is SYGVKD. The CDR3 sequence: CAIAPAMENTIYF. The CDR3 DNA reads as TGTGCCATCGCCCCAGCGATGGAAAACACCATATATTTT.

This clone was counted once. This chain joins TRBV6-1 and TRBJ2-1; 9 positions match TRBD2. V dropped 3 bases and J dropped 8; count of bases not matched to a gene: 20. CDR1 MNHNS and CDR2 SASEGT come from the germline V gene. The CDR3 sequence is 19 residues long. CDR3 coding DNA: TGTGCCAGCAGTGATATGGGGGGAGGTAGCGGGAGAATATCGTATGAGCAGTTCTTC. It translates to CASSDMGGGSGRISYEQFF.

DNA of the CDR3: TGTGCCAGCATCAGCGGGGGGGCTAATGAGCAGTTCTTC. Residues: CASISGGANEQFF. V is TRBV28 and J is TRBJ2-1, with 10 bases identical to TRBD2. Germline assignment: CDR1 MDHEN and CDR2 SYDVKM. The junction had 4 bases not matched to a gene; V was cut back by 7 bases and J by 7 bases. The CDR3 length is 13 residues.

V gene TRBV27 combines with J gene TRBJ2-7, with D maybe TRBD2 (6 bases). The CDR3 length is 16 residues. The ends were cut back, 4 bases at V and 4 bases at J, with 20 bases in the middle. Germline V gene data show CDR1 as MNHEY and CDR2 as SMNVEV (reference sequence). The CDR3 loop is CASSSGLREYRYEQYF. CDR3 in DNA: TGTGCCAGCAGTTCCGGACTCCGGGAGTACAGGTACGAGCAGTACTTC.

V gene TRBV5-1 combines with J gene TRBJ2-7; 12 nucleotides line up with TRBD1. V dropped 7 bases and J dropped 3; count of bases not matched to a gene: 8. Germline V gives CDR1 SGHRS, CDR2 YFSETQ. This CDR3 spans 15 amino acids. Here the CDR3 reads CASRAGTGGFYEQYF. Here the CDR3 DNA reads TGCGCCAGCCGGGCCGGGACAGGGGGCTTCTACGAGCAGTACTTC. Combining the CDR3 with reference TRBV5-1 and TRBJ2-7 gives the whole variable domain KAGVTQTPRYLIKTRGQQVTLSCSPISGHRSVSWYQQTPGQGLQFLFEYFSETQRNKGNFPGRFSGRQFSNSRSEMNVSTLELGDSALYLCASRAGTGGFYEQYFGPGTRLTVT.

The chain employs TRBV5-4 and TRBJ1-4, with a weak D call TRBD1 (6 bases). Per germline, CDR1 SGHNT and CDR2 YYREEE (reference sequence). This CDR3 contains 15 residues. V was pared by 4 bases and J by 3 bases, with 13 bases between. The CDR3 DNA follows: TGTGCCAGCAGCGAAGGGGGTCAGGCTAATGAAAAACTGTTTTTT. Translation gives CASSEGGQANEKLFF.

The rearrangement links TRBV7-9 to TRBJ1-6; D is possibly TRBD1 (5 bases). The V gene's germline CDR1 is SEHNR and CDR2 FQNEAQ (reference sequence). This CDR3 contains 14 residues. V gave up 9 bases and J gave up 7 bases, with 16 bases separating them. In DNA form, the CDR3 reads TGTGCCAGTCACATCGGGGGAGTGAATTCACCCCTCCACTTT. Translation: CASHIGGVNSPLHF.

This chain uses TRBV7-6 with TRBJ2-1; TRBD2 matches 10 bases. J gave up 8 bases and V 5 bases, and 12 bases lay outside the gene matches. The CDR3 consists of 16 residues. Germline V gene data show CDR1 as SGHVS and CDR2 as FNYEAQ. CDR3 residues: CASSTPLAGTGDEQFF. The CDR3 nucleotides are TGTGCCAGCAGCACGCCACTAGCGGGGACGGGGGATGAGCAGTTCTTC.

This clone was recorded once. This sequence joins TRBV28 and TRBJ1-2; D is unresolved. There are 15 residues in the CDR3. Germline assignment: CDR1 MDHEN and CDR2 SYDVKM. With 7 bases removed from V and 4 bases from J, the gap between germline ends came to 19 bases. CDR3 bases: TGTGCCAGCACCGGCCCACTTCAAGGCGGCTATGGCTACACCTTC. The encoded protein is CASTGPLQGGYGYTF.

The V call is TRBV28, the J call TRBJ2-3, with 8 bases aligning to TRBD2. The CDR3 consists of 19 residues. CDR1 and CDR2 from the germline V gene are MDHEN and SYDVKM. J was trimmed by 3 bases and V by 4 bases; bases with no gene match: 18. The CDR3 loop reads CASSWVLAGGEGITDTQYF. The CDR3 DNA follows: TGTGCCAGCAGTTGGGTTCTGGCGGGGGGTGAAGGGATAACAGATACGCAGTATTTT.

The chain links TRBV5-4 to TRBJ2-7; 10 bases are shared with TRBD2. CDR3 size: 15 residues. Germline V CDR1 and CDR2: SGHNT, YYREEE (reference sequence). Trimming at V came to 1 base and at J to 4 bases, leaving 5 bases not matched to a gene. CDR3 in DNA: TGTGCCAGCAGCTTGCTAGCGGGAGCGCTTTACGAGCAGTACTTC. Its translation is CASSLLAGALYEQYF. The full variable domain, with the rest looked up from reference TRBV5-4 and TRBJ2-7, is ETGVTQSPTHLIKTRGQQVTLRCSSQSGHNTVSWYQQALGQGPQFIFQYYREEENGRGNFPPRFSGLQFPNYSSELNVNALELDDSALYLCASSLLAGALYEQYFGPGTRLTVT.

This chain uses TRBV29-1 with TRBJ1-4; weak D call: TRBD1 (5 bases). Looked up from germline, CDR1 is SQVTM and CDR2 is ANQGSEA. The CDR3 has 13 amino acids. The CDR3 sequence is CSYTEGANEKLFF. The DNA for the CDR3 is TGCAGTTATACAGAAGGGGCTAATGAAAAACTGTTTTTT.

The CDR3: CASQGTGNSYEQYF. CDR3 bases: TGTGCCAGCCAAGGGACAGGCAACTCCTACGAGCAGTACTTC. J is TRBJ2-7 and V is TRBV2; 8 bases match TRBD1. Germline V gene data show CDR1 as SNHLY and CDR2 as FYNNEI. The ends lost 8 bases at V and 0 bases at J; junction bases unmatched: 6. CDR3 length: 14 amino acids.

This sequence joins TRBV7-2 and TRBJ2-7; no clear D. Germline V lookup: CDR1 SGHTA, CDR2 FQGNSA. This CDR3 region has 15 residues. Trimming pared 2 bases from V and 2 bases from J, leaving 13 bases between. CDR3 DNA: TGTGCCAGCAGCTTAAACGGCAGGTTCGCCTACGAGCAGTACTTC. Its translation is CASSLNGRFAYEQYF.